The clone carrying this T cell receptor beta chain has a handful of counts. This entry is derived from a study of blood T cell repertoires in COVID-19. The CDR3 runs 16 residues. J was trimmed by 3 bases and V by 5 bases; bases with no gene match: 7. Germline V gives CDR1 MDHEN, CDR2 SYDVKM. Libraries were prepared by immunoSEQ multiplex PCR; TCRdb keeps only in-frame clonotypes and omits some of them. Found here are about 100,000 clones, just under 80% of them singletons; the top ten hold roughly an eighth. The sequence was collected from a woman in her 70s with acute or convalescent COVID-19. Sequencing was done on a sample of peripheral blood. V usage is TRBV28 and J usage is TRBJ2-1; 10 positions match TRBD2. The CDR3 nucleotides read TGTGCCAGCAGTGGCAACCTAGCGGGGGTCTACAATGAGCAGTTCTTC. It is translated as CASSGNLAGVYNEQFF.